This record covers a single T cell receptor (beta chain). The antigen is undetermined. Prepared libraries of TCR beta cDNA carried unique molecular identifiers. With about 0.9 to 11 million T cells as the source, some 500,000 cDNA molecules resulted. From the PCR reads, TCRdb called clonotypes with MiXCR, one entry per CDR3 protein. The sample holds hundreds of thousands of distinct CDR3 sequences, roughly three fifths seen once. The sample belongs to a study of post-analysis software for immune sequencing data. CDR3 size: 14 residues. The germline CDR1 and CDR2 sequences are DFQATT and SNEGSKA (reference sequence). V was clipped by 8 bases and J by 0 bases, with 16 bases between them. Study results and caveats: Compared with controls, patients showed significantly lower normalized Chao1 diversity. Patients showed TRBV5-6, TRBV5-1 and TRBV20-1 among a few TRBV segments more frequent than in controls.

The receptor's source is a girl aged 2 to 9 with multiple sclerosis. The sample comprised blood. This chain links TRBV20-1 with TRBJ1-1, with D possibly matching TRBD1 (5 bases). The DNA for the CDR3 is TGCAGTACCCTTGGGGCAGGGATGAACACTGAAGCTTTCTTT. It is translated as CSTLGAGMNTEAFF.